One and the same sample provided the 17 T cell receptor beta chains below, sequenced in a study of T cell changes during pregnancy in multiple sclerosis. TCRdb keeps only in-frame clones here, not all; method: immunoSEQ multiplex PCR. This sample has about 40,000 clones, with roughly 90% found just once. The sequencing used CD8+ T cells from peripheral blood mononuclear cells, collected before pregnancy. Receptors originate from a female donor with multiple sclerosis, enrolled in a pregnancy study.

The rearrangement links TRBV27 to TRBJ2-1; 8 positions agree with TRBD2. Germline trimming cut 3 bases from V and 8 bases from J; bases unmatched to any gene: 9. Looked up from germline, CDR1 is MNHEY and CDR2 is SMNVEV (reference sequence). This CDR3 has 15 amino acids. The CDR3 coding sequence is TGTGCCAGCAGTTTTGCCTGGGGACTAGTAGATGAGCAGTTCTTC. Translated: CASSFAWGLVDEQFF.

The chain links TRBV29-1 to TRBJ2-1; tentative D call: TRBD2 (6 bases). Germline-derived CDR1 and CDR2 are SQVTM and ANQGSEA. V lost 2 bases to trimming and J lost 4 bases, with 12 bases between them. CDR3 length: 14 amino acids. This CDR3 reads CSVELGDLYNEQFF. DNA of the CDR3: TGCAGCGTTGAATTGGGGGACTTATACAATGAGCAGTTCTTC.

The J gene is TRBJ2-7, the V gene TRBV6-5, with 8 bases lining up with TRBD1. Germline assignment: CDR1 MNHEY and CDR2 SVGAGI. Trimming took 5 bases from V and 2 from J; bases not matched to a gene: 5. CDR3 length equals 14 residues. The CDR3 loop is CASSARTGTYEQYF. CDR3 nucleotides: TGTGCCAGCAGTGCACGGACAGGGACCTACGAGCAGTACTTC.

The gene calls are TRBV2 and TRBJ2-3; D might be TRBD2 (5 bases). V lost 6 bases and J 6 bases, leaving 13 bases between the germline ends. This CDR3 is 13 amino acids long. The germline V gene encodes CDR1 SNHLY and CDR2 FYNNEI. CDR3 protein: CASRHPPGDTQYF. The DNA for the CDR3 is TGTGCCAGCAGACACCCACCGGGGGATACGCAGTATTTT.

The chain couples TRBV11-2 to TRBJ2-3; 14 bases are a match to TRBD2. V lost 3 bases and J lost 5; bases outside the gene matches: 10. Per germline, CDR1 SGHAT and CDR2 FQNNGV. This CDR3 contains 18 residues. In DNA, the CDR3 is TGTGCCAGCAGCTTTGCTGGACTAGCGGGAGGATGGGGAGATACGCAGTATTTT. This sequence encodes CASSFAGLAGGWGDTQYF.

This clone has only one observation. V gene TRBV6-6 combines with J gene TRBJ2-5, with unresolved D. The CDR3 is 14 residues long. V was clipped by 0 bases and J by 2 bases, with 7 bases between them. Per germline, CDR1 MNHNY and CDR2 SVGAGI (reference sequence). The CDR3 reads CASSYSADQETQYF. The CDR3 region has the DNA TGTGCCAGCAGTTACTCGGCTGATCAAGAGACCCAGTACTTC.

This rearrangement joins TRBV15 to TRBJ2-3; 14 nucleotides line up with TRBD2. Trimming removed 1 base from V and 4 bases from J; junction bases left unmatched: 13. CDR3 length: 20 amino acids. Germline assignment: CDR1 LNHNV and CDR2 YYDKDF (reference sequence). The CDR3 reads CATSRVLGTSGSSHPDTQYF. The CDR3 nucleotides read TGTGCCACCAGCAGAGTCCTCGGGACTAGCGGGAGTTCCCACCCAGATACGCAGTATTTT.

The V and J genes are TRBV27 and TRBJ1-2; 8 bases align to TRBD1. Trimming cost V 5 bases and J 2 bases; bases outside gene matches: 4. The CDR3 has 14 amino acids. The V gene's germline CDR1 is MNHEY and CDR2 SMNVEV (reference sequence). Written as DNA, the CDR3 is TGTGCCAGCAGTGGGACAGGAGGCAACTATGGCTACACCTTC. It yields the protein CASSGTGGNYGYTF.

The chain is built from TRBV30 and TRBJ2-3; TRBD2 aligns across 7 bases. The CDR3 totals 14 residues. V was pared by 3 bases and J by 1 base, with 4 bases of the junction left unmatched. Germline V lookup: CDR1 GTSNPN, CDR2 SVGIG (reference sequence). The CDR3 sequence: CAWRASGGTDTQYF. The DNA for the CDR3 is TGTGCCTGGAGAGCTAGCGGAGGCACAGATACGCAGTATTTT.

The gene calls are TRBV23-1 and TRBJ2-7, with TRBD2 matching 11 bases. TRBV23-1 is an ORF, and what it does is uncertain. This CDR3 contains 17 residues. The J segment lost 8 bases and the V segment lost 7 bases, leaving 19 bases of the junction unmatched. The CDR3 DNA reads TGCGCCAGCACCACTGTGGCTAGCGGGAGGATGTCTTACAAGCAGTACTTC. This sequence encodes CASTTVASGRMSYKQYF.

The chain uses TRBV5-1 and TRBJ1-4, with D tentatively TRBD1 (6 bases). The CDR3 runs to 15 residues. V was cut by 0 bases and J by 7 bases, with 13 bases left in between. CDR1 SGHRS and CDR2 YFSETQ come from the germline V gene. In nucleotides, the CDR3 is TGCGCCAGCAGCTTGGGGCCCGAGGGGGTTGAAAAACTGTTTTTT. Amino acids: CASSLGPEGVEKLFF.

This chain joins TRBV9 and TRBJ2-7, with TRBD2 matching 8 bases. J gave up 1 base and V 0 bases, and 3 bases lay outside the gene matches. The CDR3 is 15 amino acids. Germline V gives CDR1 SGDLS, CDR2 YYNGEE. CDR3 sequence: CASSVEAGVSYEQYF. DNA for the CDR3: TGTGCCAGCAGCGTAGAAGCGGGAGTTTCCTACGAGCAGTACTTC.

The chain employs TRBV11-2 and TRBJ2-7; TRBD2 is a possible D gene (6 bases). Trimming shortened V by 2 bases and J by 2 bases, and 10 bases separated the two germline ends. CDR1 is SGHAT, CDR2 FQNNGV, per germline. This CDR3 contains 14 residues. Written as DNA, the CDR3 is TGTGCCAGCAGCTTAATCCTAGCGACCTACGAGCAGTACTTC. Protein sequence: CASSLILATYEQYF.

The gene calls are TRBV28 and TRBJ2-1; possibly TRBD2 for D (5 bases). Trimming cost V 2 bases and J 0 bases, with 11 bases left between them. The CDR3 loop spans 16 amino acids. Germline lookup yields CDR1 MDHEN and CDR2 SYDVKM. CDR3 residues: CASSLLATPSYNEQFF. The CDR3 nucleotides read TGTGCCAGCAGTTTACTAGCTACCCCCTCCTACAATGAGCAGTTCTTC.

In DNA, the CDR3 is TGTGCCAGCAGCATCCAGGGGAGCTCTGGAAACACCATATATTTT. This codes for CASSIQGSSGNTIYF. The chain links TRBV9 to TRBJ1-3; maybe TRBD1 (6 bases). The germline V gene has CDR1 SGDLS and CDR2 YYNGEE. V lost 4 bases and J lost 0, with 11 bases in between. The CDR3 runs 15 residues.

CDR3 amino acids: CASSLGSGPRVEQFF. CDR3 coding DNA: TGTGCCAGCAGCTTAGGATCAGGGCCCCGGGTTGAGCAGTTCTTC. The chain employs TRBV13 and TRBJ2-1; D is perhaps TRBD1 (5 bases). V lost 0 bases and J lost 9, with 15 bases in between. This CDR3 is built from 15 residues. Germline V gene data show CDR1 as PRHDT and CDR2 as FYEKMQ (reference sequence).

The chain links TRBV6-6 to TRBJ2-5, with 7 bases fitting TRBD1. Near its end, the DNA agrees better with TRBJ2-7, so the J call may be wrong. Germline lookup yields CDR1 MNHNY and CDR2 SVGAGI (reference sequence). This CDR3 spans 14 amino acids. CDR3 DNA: TGTGCCAGCACCGGGACAGAAACCTCCTACGAGCAGTACTTC. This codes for CASTGTETSYEQYF.